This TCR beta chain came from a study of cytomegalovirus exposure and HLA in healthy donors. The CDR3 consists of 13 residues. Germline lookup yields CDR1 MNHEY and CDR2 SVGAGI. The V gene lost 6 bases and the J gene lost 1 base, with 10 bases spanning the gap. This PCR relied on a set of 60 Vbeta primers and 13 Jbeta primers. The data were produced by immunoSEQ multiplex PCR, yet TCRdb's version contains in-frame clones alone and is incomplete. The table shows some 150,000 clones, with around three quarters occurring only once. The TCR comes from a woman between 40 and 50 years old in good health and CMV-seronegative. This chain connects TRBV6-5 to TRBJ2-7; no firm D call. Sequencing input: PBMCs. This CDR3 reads CASSTDGSYEQYF. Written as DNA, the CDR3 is TGTGCCAGCAGCACCGACGGGTCCTACGAGCAGTACTTC.